The entry below describes one T cell receptor (beta chain). Its specificity is not known. These data are taken from a study of CD4 T cells in relation to SARS-CoV-2 and coronaviruses. The V end was cut by 2 bases, the J end by 4 bases, with 11 bases between. CDR1 and CDR2 (germline): KGHSH, LQKENI. CDR3 length: 14 residues. Whole-study results and caveats: No donor gave both pre-pandemic and post-infection samples.

Deep TCR-beta sequencing used DNA from uncultured naive and memory CD4+ T cells. The protocol was immunoSEQ multiplex PCR, while the TCRdb copy is restricted to in-frame clones and leaves out a portion. This table has around 54,000 clones, 92% appearing once. The rearrangement links TRBV18 to TRBJ1-1; D is unresolved. Sequences were obtained from naive CD4+ T cells from PBMCs. Subset given: naive CD4+ T cells isolated by negative enrichment. This TCR was sampled from an adult with COVID-19. CDR3 sequence (DNA): TGTGCCAGCTCACCAGTGTTAGGAGGCACTGAAGCTTTCTTT. This translates into CASSPVLGGTEAFF.